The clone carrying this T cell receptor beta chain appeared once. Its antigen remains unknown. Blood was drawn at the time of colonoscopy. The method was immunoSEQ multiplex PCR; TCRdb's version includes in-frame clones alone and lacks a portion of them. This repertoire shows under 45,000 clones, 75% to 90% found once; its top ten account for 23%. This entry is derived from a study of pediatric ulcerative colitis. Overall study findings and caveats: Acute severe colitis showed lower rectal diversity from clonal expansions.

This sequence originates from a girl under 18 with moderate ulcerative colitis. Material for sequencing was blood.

The DNA of the CDR3 is TGTGCCAGCAGTTTCCGGACAGGGTTAAACGAGCAGTACTTC. It translates to CASSFRTGLNEQYF. V is TRBV27 and J is TRBJ2-7; 8 bases line up with TRBD1. This CDR3 contains 14 residues. Germline lookup yields CDR1 MNHEY and CDR2 SMNVEV (reference sequence). With 3 bases clipped from V and 5 bases from J, the junction kept 6 bases outside the gene matches.